Each of the 17 T cell receptor beta chains below was sequenced from the same sample in a study of beta chain features in type 1 diabetes. What was sequenced were expressed TCRB transcripts, since all of the isolated RNA had been reverse transcribed. The data were produced by immunoSEQ multiplex PCR, yet TCRdb's version contains in-frame clones alone and is incomplete. This repertoire shows 810,000 or so clones, roughly a sixth found once; its top ten account for 0.02% to 0.025%. The specimen was naive CD4+ T cells from blood. The receptors here all came from a woman between 18 and 29 years old in good health.

J is TRBJ1-1 and V is TRBV13, with D possibly matching TRBD1 (5 bases). The CDR3 consists of 16 residues. Germline CDR1 and CDR2: PRHDT and FYEKMQ (reference sequence). The V gene lost 6 bases and the J gene lost 3 bases, with 20 bases spanning the gap. As DNA, the CDR3 is TGTGCCAGCAGTGAATCGCTCCAGGGTTTCGACACTGAAGCTTTCTTT. Its protein product is CASSESLQGFDTEAFF. Drawing the rest from reference TRBV13 and TRBJ1-1, the complete variable domain is AAGVIQSPRHLIKEKRETATLKCYPIPRHDTVYWYQQGPGQDPQFLISFYEKMQSDKGSIPDRFSAQQFSDYHSELNMSSLELGDSALYFCASSESLQGFDTEAFFGQGTRLTVV.

This chain joins TRBV28 and TRBJ2-7; 8 positions match TRBD1. The V segment lost 6 bases and the J segment 3 bases; nucleotides outside the gene matches: 4. There are 13 residues in the CDR3. Germline V gene sequence: CDR1 MDHEN, CDR2 SYDVKM. CDR3 in DNA: TGTGCCAGCAGCGAAGGACAGGGCTACGAGCAGTACTTC. Translation: CASSEGQGYEQYF.

The table lists this clone with a few counts. V gene TRBV29-1 combines with J gene TRBJ2-5; possibly TRBD2 for D (5 bases). Germline CDR1 is SQVTM and CDR2 is ANQGSEA. V was clipped by 1 base and J by 7 bases, with 16 bases between them. The CDR3 extends over 14 amino acids. The CDR3 DNA sequence: TGCAGCGTTGAAGGTCGAGCTAGCCGAGGGACCCAGTACTTC. This gives the protein CSVEGRASRGTQYF.

This clone came up a few times. The rearrangement joins TRBV10-3 to TRBJ1-5, with 9 positions matching TRBD1. This CDR3 comprises 15 residues. V shed 3 bases, J shed 7 bases, and the junction held 7 bases outside the gene matches. Germline V gene sequence: CDR1 ENHRY, CDR2 SYGVKD. CDR3 nucleotide sequence: TGTGCCATCAGTGAACGGACAGGGGTCGGACAGCCCCAGCATTTT. Its translation: CAISERTGVGQPQHF.

The chain recombines TRBV9 with TRBJ2-3; 12 bases are a match to TRBD2. This CDR3 is built from 19 residues. Germline CDR1 reads SGDLS; CDR2 reads YYNGEE. The V segment lost 4 bases and the J segment 5 bases; nucleotides outside the gene matches: 17. Written as DNA, the CDR3 is TGTGCCAGCAGCCCATCTAGCGGGAGGGCCCTCGGTTCTAGAGATACGCAGTATTTT. Encoded protein: CASSPSSGRALGSRDTQYF.

A few counts support this clone. V and J are TRBV9 and TRBJ2-1; 10 bases agree with TRBD2. The CDR3 runs 17 residues. Germline CDR1 and CDR2: SGDLS and YYNGEE. V dropped 0 bases and J dropped 3; count of bases not matched to a gene: 6. The CDR3 sequence: CASSVGGTSAYYNEQFF. The CDR3 DNA follows: TGTGCCAGCAGCGTAGGAGGGACTAGCGCGTACTACAATGAGCAGTTCTTC.

This clone was counted a few times. The chain carries TRBV6-5 and TRBJ1-2; D uncertain. Germline CDR1 MNHEY, CDR2 SVGAGI. The length of the CDR3 is 13 residues. Deletions cut 6 bases from V and 2 bases from J, with 10 bases between. CDR3 in DNA: TGTGCCAGCAGCTTTAACCTCAACTATGGCTACACCTTC. Encoded protein: CASSFNLNYGYTF.

This clone was counted only a few times. The rearrangement links TRBV19 to TRBJ2-7, with TRBD2 matching over 12 bases. Trimming removed 5 bases from V and 3 bases from J; junction bases left unmatched: 8. Germline lookup yields CDR1 LNHDA and CDR2 SQIVND (reference sequence). The length of the CDR3 is 16 residues. The CDR3 spells CASSLGTSGSGYEQYF. DNA of the CDR3: TGTGCCAGTAGTCTCGGGACTAGCGGGTCCGGCTACGAGCAGTACTTC.

This clone occurred a few times. The chain employs TRBV7-2 and TRBJ2-1; 14 bases agree with TRBD2. J gave up 6 bases and V 5 bases, and 9 bases lay outside the gene matches. Looked up from germline, CDR1 is SGHTA and CDR2 is FQGNSA. This CDR3 contains 17 residues. CDR3 in DNA: TGTGCCAGCAGCCACCAAGGACTAGCGGGAGGTCTCAATGAGCAGTTCTTC. Translation gives CASSHQGLAGGLNEQFF.

The chain has TRBV5-1 and TRBJ2-2, with 8 positions matching TRBD2. V dropped 7 bases and J dropped 4; count of bases not matched to a gene: 6. CDR3 length equals 14 residues. Per the germline V gene, CDR1 is SGHRS and CDR2 is YFSETQ. The CDR3 DNA follows: TGCGCCAGCTCAGCGGGAGTACGCACCGGGGAGCTGTTTTTT. Translation gives CASSAGVRTGELFF.

This clone was counted a few times. The J gene is TRBJ2-5, the V gene TRBV5-1; 10 positions agree with TRBD2. V shed 0 bases, J shed 5 bases, and the junction held 7 bases outside the gene matches. The CDR3 is 16 residues long. Germline CDR1 SGHRS, CDR2 YFSETQ. The CDR3 spells CASSLVWASGSETQYF. CDR3 sequence (DNA): TGCGCCAGCAGCTTGGTGTGGGCTAGCGGGAGTGAGACCCAGTACTTC.

This clone was counted only a few times. The V gene is TRBV28, the J gene TRBJ2-7, with D tentatively TRBD1 (6 bases). The germline V gene encodes CDR1 MDHEN and CDR2 SYDVKM. The CDR3 extends over 15 amino acids. V shed 1 base and J shed 3 bases, with 13 bases lying between them. The CDR3 DNA follows: TGTGCCAGCAGTTTATTGGGGACAAGGCTCTACGAGCAGTACTTC. Its protein is CASSLLGTRLYEQYF.

The chain joins TRBV9 to TRBJ2-7; D uncertain. Germline V gene sequence: CDR1 SGDLS, CDR2 YYNGEE. Trimming removed 4 bases at V and 1 base at J, with 9 bases between. This CDR3 comprises 13 residues. Written as DNA, the CDR3 is TGTGCCAGCAGCCTCGGACCTTCCTACGAGCAGTACTTC. It is translated as CASSLGPSYEQYF.

This clone occurred a few times. V gene TRBV7-9 combines with J gene TRBJ2-6; D is undetermined. In germline, CDR1 is SEHNR, CDR2 FQNEAQ (reference sequence). CDR3 length: 16 residues. Trimming shortened V by 1 base and J by 1 base, and 8 bases separated the two germline ends. Here the CDR3 reads CASSLGVGSGANVLTF. As DNA, the CDR3 is TGTGCCAGCAGCTTAGGCGTGGGGTCTGGGGCCAACGTCCTGACTTTC.

V gene TRBV11-2 combines with J gene TRBJ1-3; D call uncertain. V lost 0 bases, J lost 1 base, and 7 bases lay in between. Germline V gives CDR1 SGHAT, CDR2 FQNNGV. The CDR3 is 15 amino acids. CDR3 sequence (DNA): TGTGCCAGCAGCTTAGAGTTTCCTTCTGGAAACACCATATATTTT. Encoded protein: CASSLEFPSGNTIYF.

The gene calls are TRBV28 and TRBJ2-3; weak D call: TRBD1 (5 bases). This CDR3 is built from 13 residues. V lost 8 bases, J lost 7 bases, and 16 bases lay in between. Germline lookup yields CDR1 MDHEN and CDR2 SYDVKM. CDR3 sequence (DNA): TGTGCCAGCCTCCCAGGGCAGCGTCATACGCAGTATTTT. As protein: CASLPGQRHTQYF.

CDR3 residues: CASSLRPGVTDTQYF. CDR3 nucleotides: TGTGCCAGCAGCTTGCGCCCCGGAGTCACAGATACGCAGTATTTT. This chain connects TRBV5-8 to TRBJ2-3; D unresolved. This CDR3 is 15 amino acids long. The V end lost 1 base, the J end lost 2 bases, and 11 bases lay between the germline ends. Germline V gene lookup returns CDR1 SGHTS and CDR2 YDEGEE.